The clone carrying this TCR beta chain occurred a few times. Trimming cost V 5 bases and J 7 bases, with 12 bases left between them. CDR1 and CDR2 from the germline V gene are MDHEN and SYDVKM. CDR3 length: 13 amino acids. The data are from a study of human T cells and chemical hapten exposure. Time point of the sample: pre-sensitization, week 0. Stated treatment: therapeutic diphenylcyclopropenone sensitization with weekly scalp DPC. The starting material, unfractionated whole blood, was used for total RNA extraction. TCRdb independently ran MiXCR on the RACE reads; one entry per CDR3 protein. The repertoire holds approximately 32,000 distinct CDR3 sequences, with roughly 12% as singletons.

The receptor was derived from a woman aged 40 to 55 with alopecia areata. Some clones in this sample may be carry-over from other donors' samples. The chain recombines TRBV28 with TRBJ1-5; weak D call: TRBD1 (5 bases). This specimen consisted of whole blood, obtained in connection with sensitization to the hapten diphenylcyclopropenone (DPC). The CDR3 DNA follows: TGTGCCAGCAGTCCCACAGGAGCGCAGCCCCAGCATTTT. Amino acids: CASSPTGAQPQHF.